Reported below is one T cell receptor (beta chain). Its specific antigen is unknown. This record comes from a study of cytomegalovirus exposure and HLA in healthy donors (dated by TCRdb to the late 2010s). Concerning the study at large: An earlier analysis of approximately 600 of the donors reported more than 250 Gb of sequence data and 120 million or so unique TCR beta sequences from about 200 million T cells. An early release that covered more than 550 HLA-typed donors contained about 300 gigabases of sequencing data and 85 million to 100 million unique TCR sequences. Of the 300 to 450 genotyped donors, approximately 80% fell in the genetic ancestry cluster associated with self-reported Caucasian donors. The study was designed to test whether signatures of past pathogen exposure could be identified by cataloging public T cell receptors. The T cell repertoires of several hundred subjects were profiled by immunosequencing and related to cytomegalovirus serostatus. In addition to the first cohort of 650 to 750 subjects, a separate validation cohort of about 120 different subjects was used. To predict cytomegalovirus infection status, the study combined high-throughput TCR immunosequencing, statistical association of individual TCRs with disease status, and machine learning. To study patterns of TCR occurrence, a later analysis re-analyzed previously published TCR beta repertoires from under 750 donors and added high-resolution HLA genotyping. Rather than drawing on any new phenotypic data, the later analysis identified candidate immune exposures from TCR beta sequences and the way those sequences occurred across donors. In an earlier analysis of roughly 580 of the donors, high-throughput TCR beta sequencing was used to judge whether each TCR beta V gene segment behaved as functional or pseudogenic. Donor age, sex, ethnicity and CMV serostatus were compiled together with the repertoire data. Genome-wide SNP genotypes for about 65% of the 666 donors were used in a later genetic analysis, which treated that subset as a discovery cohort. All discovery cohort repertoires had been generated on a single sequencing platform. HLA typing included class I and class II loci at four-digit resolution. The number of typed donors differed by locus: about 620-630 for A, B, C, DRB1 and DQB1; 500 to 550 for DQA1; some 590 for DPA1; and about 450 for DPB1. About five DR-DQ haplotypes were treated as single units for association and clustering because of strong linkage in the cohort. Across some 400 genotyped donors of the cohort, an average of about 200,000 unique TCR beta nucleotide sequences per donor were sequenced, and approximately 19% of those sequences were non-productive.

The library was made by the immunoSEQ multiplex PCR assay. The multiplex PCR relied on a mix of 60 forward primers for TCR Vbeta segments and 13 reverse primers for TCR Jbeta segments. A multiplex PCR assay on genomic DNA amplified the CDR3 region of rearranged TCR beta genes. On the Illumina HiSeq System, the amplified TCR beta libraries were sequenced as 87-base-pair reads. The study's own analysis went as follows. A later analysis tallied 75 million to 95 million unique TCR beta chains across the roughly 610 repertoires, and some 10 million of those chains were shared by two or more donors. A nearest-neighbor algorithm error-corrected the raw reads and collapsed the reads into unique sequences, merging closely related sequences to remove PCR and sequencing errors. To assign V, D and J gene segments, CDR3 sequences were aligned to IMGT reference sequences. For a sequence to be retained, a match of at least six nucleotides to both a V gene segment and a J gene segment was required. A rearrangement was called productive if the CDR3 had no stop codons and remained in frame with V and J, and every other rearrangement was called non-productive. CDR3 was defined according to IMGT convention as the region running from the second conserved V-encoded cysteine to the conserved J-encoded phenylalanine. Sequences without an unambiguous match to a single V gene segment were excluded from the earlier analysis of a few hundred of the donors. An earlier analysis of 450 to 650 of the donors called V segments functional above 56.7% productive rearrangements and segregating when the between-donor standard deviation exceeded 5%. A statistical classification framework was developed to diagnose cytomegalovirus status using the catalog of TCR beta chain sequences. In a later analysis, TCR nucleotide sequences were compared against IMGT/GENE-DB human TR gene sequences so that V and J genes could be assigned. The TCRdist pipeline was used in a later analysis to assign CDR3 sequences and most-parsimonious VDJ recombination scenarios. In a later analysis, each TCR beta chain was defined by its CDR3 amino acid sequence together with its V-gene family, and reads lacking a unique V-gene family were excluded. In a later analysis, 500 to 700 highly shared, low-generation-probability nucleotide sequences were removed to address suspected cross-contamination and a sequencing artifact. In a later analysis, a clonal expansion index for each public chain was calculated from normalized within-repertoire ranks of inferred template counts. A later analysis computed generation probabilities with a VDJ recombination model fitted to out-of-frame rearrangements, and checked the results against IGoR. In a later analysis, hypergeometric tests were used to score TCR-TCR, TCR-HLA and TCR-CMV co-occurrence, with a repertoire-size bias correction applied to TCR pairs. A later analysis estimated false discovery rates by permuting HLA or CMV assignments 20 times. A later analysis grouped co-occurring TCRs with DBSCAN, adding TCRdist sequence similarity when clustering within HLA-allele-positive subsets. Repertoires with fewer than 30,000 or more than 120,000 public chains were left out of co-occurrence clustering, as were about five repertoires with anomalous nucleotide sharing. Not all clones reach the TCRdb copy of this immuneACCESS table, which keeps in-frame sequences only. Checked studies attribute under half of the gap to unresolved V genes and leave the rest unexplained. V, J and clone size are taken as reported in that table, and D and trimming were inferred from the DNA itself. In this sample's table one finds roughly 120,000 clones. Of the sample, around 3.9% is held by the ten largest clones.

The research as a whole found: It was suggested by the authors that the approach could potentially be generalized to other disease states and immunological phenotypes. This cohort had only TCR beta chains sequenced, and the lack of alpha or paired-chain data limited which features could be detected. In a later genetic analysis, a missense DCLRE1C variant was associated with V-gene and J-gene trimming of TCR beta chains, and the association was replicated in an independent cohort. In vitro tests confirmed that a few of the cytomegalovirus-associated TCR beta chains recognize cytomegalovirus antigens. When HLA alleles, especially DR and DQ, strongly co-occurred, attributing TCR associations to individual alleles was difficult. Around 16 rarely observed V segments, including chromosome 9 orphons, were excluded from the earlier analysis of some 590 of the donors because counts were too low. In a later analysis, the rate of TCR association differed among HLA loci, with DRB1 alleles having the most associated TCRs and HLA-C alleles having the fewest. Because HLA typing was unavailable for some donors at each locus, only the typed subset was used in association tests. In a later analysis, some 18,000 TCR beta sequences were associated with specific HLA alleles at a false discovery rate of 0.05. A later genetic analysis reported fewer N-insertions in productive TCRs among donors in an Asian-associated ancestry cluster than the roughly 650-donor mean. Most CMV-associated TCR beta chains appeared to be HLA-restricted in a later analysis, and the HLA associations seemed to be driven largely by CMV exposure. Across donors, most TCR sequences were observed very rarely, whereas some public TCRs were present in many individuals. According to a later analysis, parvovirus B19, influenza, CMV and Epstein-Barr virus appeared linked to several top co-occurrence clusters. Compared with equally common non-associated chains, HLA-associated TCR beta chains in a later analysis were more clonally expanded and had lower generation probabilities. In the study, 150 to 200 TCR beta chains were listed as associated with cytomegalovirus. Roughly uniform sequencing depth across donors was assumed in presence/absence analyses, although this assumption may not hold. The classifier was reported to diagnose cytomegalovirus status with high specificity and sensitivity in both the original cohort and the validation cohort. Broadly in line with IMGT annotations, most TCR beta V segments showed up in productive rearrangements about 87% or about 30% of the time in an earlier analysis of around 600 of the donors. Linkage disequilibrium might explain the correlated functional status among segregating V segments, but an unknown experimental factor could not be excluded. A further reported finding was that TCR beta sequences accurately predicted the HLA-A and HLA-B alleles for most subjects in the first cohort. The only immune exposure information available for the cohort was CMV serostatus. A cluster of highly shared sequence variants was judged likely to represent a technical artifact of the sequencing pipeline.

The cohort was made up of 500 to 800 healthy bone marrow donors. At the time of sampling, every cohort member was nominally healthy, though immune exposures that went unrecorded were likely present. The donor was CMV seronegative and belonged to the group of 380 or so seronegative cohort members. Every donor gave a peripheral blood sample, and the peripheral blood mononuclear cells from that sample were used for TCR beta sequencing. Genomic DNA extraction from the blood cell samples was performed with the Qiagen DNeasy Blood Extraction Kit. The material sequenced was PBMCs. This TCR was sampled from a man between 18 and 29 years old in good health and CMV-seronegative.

The DNA reads TGCGCCAGCAGCCACCCGAAGGACAGAGTTAAGGATGAAGCTTTCTTT. This sequence encodes CASSHPKDRVKDEAFF. The chain joins TRBV4-1 to TRBJ1-1; TRBD1 is perhaps the D gene, given 6 matching bases. Trimming costs V 3 bases and J 7 bases, and their ends lie 21 bases apart. From the germline V gene, CDR1 is MGHRA and CDR2 is YSYEKL. Measured from the cysteine to the phenylalanine, the CDR3 is 16 residues long. The DNA shown is the 48-base CDR3, in frame from base 1.